The 4 T cell receptor beta chains reported below all come from one sample, sequenced in a study of PD-L1 blockade in urothelial cancer. The repertoire was sequenced with immunoSEQ multiplex PCR; TCRdb's copy has only in-frame clones and lacks some. The sample includes roughly 39,000 clones, around 89% of them seen just once. Material: PBMCs, obtained around atezolizumab (anti-PD-L1) treatment. The origin of the receptors is a man aged 55 to 70 with urothelial cancer.

This rearrangement joins TRBV6-5 to TRBJ2-7; tentatively, D is TRBD1 (6 bases). Looked up from germline, CDR1 is MNHEY and CDR2 is SVGAGI. The CDR3 sequence is 13 residues long. Trimming stripped 4 bases from V and 4 bases from J, with 11 bases between. The CDR3 reads CASSLRTDYEQYF. The CDR3 DNA sequence: TGTGCCAGCAGTTTACGGACAGATTACGAGCAGTACTTC.

The J gene is TRBJ1-1, the V gene TRBV30; TRBD1 matches at 9 bases. Germline-derived CDR1 and CDR2 are GTSNPN and SVGIG (reference sequence). CDR3 length: 14 residues. The V segment lost 4 bases and the J segment 5 bases; nucleotides outside the gene matches: 8. The CDR3 reads CAWTGQGSRTEAFF. CDR3 DNA sequence: TGTGCCTGGACCGGACAGGGGTCTCGGACTGAAGCTTTCTTT.

Worth noting for this clone: A read error may produce the germline difference seen at one junction end. The chain has TRBV11-2 and TRBJ1-5; D ambiguous. The CDR3 consists of 13 residues. In germline, CDR1 is SGHAT, CDR2 FQNNGV. The CDR3 sequence is CASSLDRNQPQHF. DNA for the CDR3: TGTGCCAGCAGCCTAGACCGGAATCAGCCCCAGCATTTT.

In this sample, this clone turned up a few times. The chain has TRBV20-1 and TRBJ1-5; TRBD1 is a possible D gene (5 bases). The germline V gene has CDR1 DFQATT and CDR2 SNEGSKA (reference sequence). CDR3 size: 11 residues. V was shortened by 2 bases and J by 6 bases, with 5 bases between the two germline ends. DNA for the CDR3: TGCAGTGCTAGACAGGGTCAGCCCCAGCATTTT. Residues: CSARQGQPQHF.